This T cell receptor (beta chain) is drawn from a study of blood T cell repertoires in COVID-19. Study overall: Acute and convalescent COVID-19 samples came from the United States, Italy and Spain. PBMCs, B-cell-depleted T cells, or T cells were the source of the cDNA or gDNA that made up the material.

V was cut by 3 bases and J by 5 bases, with 6 bases left in between. The CDR3 is made up of 12 amino acids. Per the germline V gene, CDR1 is KGHDR and CDR2 is SFDVKD. Sequencing used immunoSEQ multiplex PCR; TCRdb keeps in-frame clones, though not all of them. The sample records 280,000 or so clones, roughly 91% being singletons. The source of this sequence is a woman between 45 and 65 years old who had been exposed to COVID-19. Specimen: PBMCs or T cells enriched from blood (not recorded which). The chain has TRBV24-1 and TRBJ1-2; D is unclear. This CDR3 is CATSDPGYGYTF. CDR3 DNA: TGTGCCACCAGTGATCCGGGTTATGGCTACACCTTC.